This T cell receptor beta chain was identified in a study of molecular identifiers for immune sequencing clone quantification. This clonotype was counted ten times or more. TCRdb reanalysed the PCR reads using MiXCR and keeps one entry per CDR3 protein. This table holds fewer than 75,000 distinct CDR3 sequences, around a sixth found once. Trimming cost V 5 bases and J 1 base, with 15 bases left between them. Per the germline V gene, CDR1 is SGHNT and CDR2 is YYREEE (reference sequence). CDR3 size: 15 residues. The receptor's source is a human donor in good health. Some libraries in this study had Jurkat cell RNA spiked in. The gene calls are TRBV5-4 and TRBJ2-5; possibly TRBD1 for D (6 bases). Sequencing was done on a sample of naive CD8+ T cells from blood, with Jurkat cell RNA spiked in. Subset defined: FACS-sorted CD8+CD4-CCR7+CD45RA+ naive T cells. CDR3 nucleotide sequence: TGTGCCAGCAGGGATTCCGGGACACCCCAAGAGACCCAGTACTTC. Its protein product is CASRDSGTPQETQYF.